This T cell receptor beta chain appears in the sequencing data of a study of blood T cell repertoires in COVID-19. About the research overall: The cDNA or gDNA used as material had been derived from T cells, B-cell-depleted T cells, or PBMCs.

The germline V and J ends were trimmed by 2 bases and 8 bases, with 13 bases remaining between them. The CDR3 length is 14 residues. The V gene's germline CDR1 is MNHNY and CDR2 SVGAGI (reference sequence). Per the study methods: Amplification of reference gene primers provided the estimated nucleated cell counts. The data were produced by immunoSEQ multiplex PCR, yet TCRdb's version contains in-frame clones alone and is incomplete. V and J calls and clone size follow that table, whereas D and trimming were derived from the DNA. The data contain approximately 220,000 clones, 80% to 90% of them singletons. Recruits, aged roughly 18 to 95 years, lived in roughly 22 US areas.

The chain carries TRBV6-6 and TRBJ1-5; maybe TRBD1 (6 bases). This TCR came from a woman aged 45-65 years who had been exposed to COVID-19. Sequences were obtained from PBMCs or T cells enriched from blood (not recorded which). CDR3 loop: CASSYPGHTEPQHF. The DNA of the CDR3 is TGTGCCAGCAGTTACCCGGGACACACGGAGCCCCAGCATTTT.